The sequence of this T cell receptor (beta chain) was determined in a study of OX40 agonist ivuxolimab in advanced cancers. V lost 4 bases, J lost 0 bases, and 5 bases stayed unmatched. The CDR3 is made up of 16 amino acids. The germline CDR1 and CDR2 sequences are SGDLS and YYNGEE. The repertoire was sequenced with immunoSEQ multiplex PCR; TCRdb's copy has only in-frame clones and lacks some. Found here are some 48,000 clones, about 80% of them singletons; the top ten hold over 6.5%. This clone is a singleton in its sample. The sample consisted of CD4+ or CD8+ T cells sorted from blood, taken in a trial of the OX40 agonist ivuxolimab. The rearrangement uses TRBV9 and TRBJ2-2, with TRBD2 matching over 8 bases. The sequence was obtained from an adult with an advanced solid tumor such as melanoma, head and neck, liver or kidney cancer. CDR3 protein: CASSYSGDANTGELFF. CDR3 in DNA: TGTGCCAGCAGCTATAGCGGGGACGCGAACACCGGGGAGCTGTTTTTT.